A single sample gave rise to the 15 T cell receptor beta chains below, sequenced in a study of CD8 T cells in Susac syndrome. After extraction with the RNeasy kit, about 0.5 to 1 ug of the RNA was reverse transcribed using random hexamers. TCRdb re-derived calls from the immunoSEQ multiplex PCR reads in MiXCR, one entry per CDR3 protein. The data contain more than 150,000 distinct CDR3 sequences, around 96% of them singletons. The sample comprised CD8+ T cells from PBMCs. These receptors were collected from a human donor with multiple sclerosis.

The genes are TRBV23-1 and TRBJ2-5; tentative D call: TRBD1 (6 bases). TRBV23-1 is flagged as an ORF with uncertain function. Deletions cut 3 bases from V and 5 bases from J, with 13 bases between. This CDR3 region has 14 residues. The CDR3 loop is CASSQARGWETQYF. CDR3 coding DNA: TGCGCCAGCAGTCAGGCCAGGGGATGGGAGACCCAGTACTTC.

V usage is TRBV7-8 and J usage is TRBJ1-5; no clear D. The CDR3 spans 15 residues. Germline loops: CDR1 SGHVS, CDR2 FQNEAQ. The ends were cut back, 2 bases at V and 3 bases at J, with 11 bases in the middle. The CDR3 loop reads CASSLKTENNQPQHF. The DNA for the CDR3 is TGTGCCAGCAGCTTAAAGACGGAAAACAATCAGCCCCAGCATTTT.

The chain combines TRBV20-1 with TRBJ2-5; 10 bases map to TRBD2. J gave up 5 bases and V 6 bases, and 12 bases lay outside the gene matches. Looked up from germline, CDR1 is DFQATT and CDR2 is SNEGSKA (reference sequence). The CDR3 sequence is 15 residues long. The CDR3 spells CSAPPQRGGRETQYF. CDR3 in DNA: TGCAGTGCCCCCCCCCAGCGGGGGGGCAGGGAGACCCAGTACTTC.

The chain couples TRBV20-1 to TRBJ2-6; 8 bases map to TRBD1. Germline V gives CDR1 DFQATT, CDR2 SNEGSKA (reference sequence). The CDR3 spans 18 residues. V lost 6 bases and J lost 5; bases outside the gene matches: 18. The CDR3 sequence is CSAVTQGADSPRANVLTF. CDR3 coding DNA: TGCAGTGCGGTGACCCAGGGGGCTGACTCTCCGAGGGCCAACGTCCTGACTTTC.

V is TRBV6-5 and J is TRBJ1-2; weak D call: TRBD1 (6 bases). Germline CDR1 and CDR2: MNHEY and SVGAGI. V was trimmed by 0 bases and J by 4 bases, leaving 15 bases between them. There are 16 residues in the CDR3. The CDR3 nucleotides read TGTGCCAGCAGTTACTCGACTGGACAGAGAGTCTATGGCTACACCTTC. Translated: CASSYSTGQRVYGYTF.

This chain connects TRBV3-1 to TRBJ1-5, with D hard to call. The V gene lost 0 bases and the J gene lost 3 bases, with 3 bases spanning the gap. The germline V gene has CDR1 LGHDT and CDR2 YNNKEL (reference sequence). The CDR3 extends over 13 amino acids. The DNA for the CDR3 is TGTGCCAGCAGCCAAGACCCCAATCAGCCCCAGCATTTT. Residues: CASSQDPNQPQHF.

The chain carries TRBV5-1 and TRBJ2-7; D is undetermined. The CDR3 contains 14 residues. Germline CDR1 reads SGHRS; CDR2 reads YFSETQ. V was pared by 5 bases and J by 0 bases, with 12 bases between. The CDR3 is CASRDTPSSYEQYF. For the CDR3, the DNA is TGCGCCAGCAGAGACACCCCGAGCTCCTACGAGCAGTACTTC.

The chain joins TRBV6-2 or TRBV6-3 to TRBJ2-1; D is undetermined. Germline V gene data show CDR1 as MNHEY and CDR2 as SVGEGT. There are 12 residues in the CDR3. Trimming left V 0 bases short and J 8 bases short, with 5 bases between. The CDR3 DNA reads TGTGCCAGCAGTTACTCGACGGATGAGCAGTTCTTC. This encodes CASSYSTDEQFF.

The chain joins TRBV7-2 to TRBJ2-1, with a tentative D call TRBD2 (7 bases). CDR3 length: 15 residues. V gave up 1 base and J gave up 3 bases, with 10 bases separating them. Germline CDR1 is SGHTA and CDR2 is FQGNSA. The CDR3 DNA is TGTGCCAGCAGCTTAGAGGGGGGGCTCTACAATGAGCAGTTCTTC. Amino acid sequence: CASSLEGGLYNEQFF. Full variable domain (rest looked up from reference TRBV7-2 and TRBJ2-1): GAGVSQSPSNKVTEKGKDVELRCDPISGHTALYWYRQSLGQGLEFLIYFQGNSAPDKSGLPSDRFSAERTGGSVSTLTIQRTQQEDSAVYLCASSLEGGLYNEQFFGPGTRLTVL.

CDR3 region: CSFFRGNPQETQYF. Written as DNA, the CDR3 is TGCAGCTTTTTCAGGGGGAACCCGCAAGAGACCCAGTACTTC. This rearrangement joins TRBV29-1 to TRBJ2-5; 7 bases map to TRBD1. This CDR3 has 14 residues. The ends lost 8 bases at V and 2 bases at J; junction bases unmatched: 11. Germline CDR1 SQVTM, CDR2 ANQGSEA. Drawing the rest from reference TRBV29-1 and TRBJ2-5, the complete variable domain is SAVISQKPSRDICQRGTSLTIQCQVDSQVTMMFWYRQQPGQSLTLIATANQGSEATYESGFVIDKFPISRPNLTFSTLTVSNMSPEDSSIYLCSFFRGNPQETQYFGPGTRLLVL.

The chain links TRBV6-2 or TRBV6-3 to TRBJ2-7; a weak D match, TRBD2 (5 bases). The V gene's germline CDR1 is MNHEY and CDR2 SVGEGT. The CDR3 loop spans 14 amino acids. V dropped 0 bases and J dropped 3 bases, with 9 bases sitting between them. The CDR3 DNA reads as TGTGCCAGCAGTTACTCGGCCGGGGACTACGAGCAGTACTTC. Its protein is CASSYSAGDYEQYF.

The CDR3 protein is CASSLVGSGSPLHF. DNA of the CDR3: TGTGCCAGCAGCTTAGTAGGGAGCGGTTCACCCCTCCACTTT. The gene calls are TRBV7-8 and TRBJ1-6, with unresolved D. Germline loops: CDR1 SGHVS, CDR2 FQNEAQ. The V and J ends lost 1 base and 9 bases respectively, with 10 bases between them. The CDR3 is 14 amino acids.

The chain has TRBV28 and TRBJ1-1; a weak D match, TRBD1 (5 bases). Per germline, CDR1 MDHEN and CDR2 SYDVKM. The CDR3 has 14 residues. Deletions cut 4 bases from V and 11 bases from J, with 20 bases between. The CDR3, as DNA: TGTGCCAGCAGTTCGACTCCAAACCCAGGGTACGCTTTCTTT. It encodes CASSSTPNPGYAFF.

The chain has TRBV28 and TRBJ2-7, with TRBD1 matching 7 bases. The CDR3 has 13 amino acids. V shed 9 bases and J 7 bases; nucleotides not matched to a gene: 12. Germline V gene lookup returns CDR1 MDHEN and CDR2 SYDVKM. The CDR3 loop reads CASRKQGWYEQYF. CDR3 coding DNA: TGTGCCAGTAGGAAACAGGGGTGGTATGAGCAGTACTTC. Based on the CDR3 plus reference TRBV28 and TRBJ2-7, the full variable domain is DVKVTQSSRYLVKRTGEKVFLECVQDMDHENMFWYRQDPGLGLRLIYFSYDVKMKEKGDIPEGYSVSREKKERFSLILESASTNQTSMYLCASRKQGWYEQYFGPGTRLTVT.

This clonotype appeared once. The V call is TRBV27, the J call TRBJ1-1; D is uncertain. Germline V gene lookup returns CDR1 MNHEY and CDR2 SMNVEV (reference sequence). Between the trimmed V and J ends, which lost 0 bases and 4 bases, there was a span of 9 bases. This CDR3 contains 14 residues. The CDR3, as DNA: TGTGCCAGCAGTTTATCAATGGGGAGCACTGAAGCTTTCTTT. Translated: CASSLSMGSTEAFF.